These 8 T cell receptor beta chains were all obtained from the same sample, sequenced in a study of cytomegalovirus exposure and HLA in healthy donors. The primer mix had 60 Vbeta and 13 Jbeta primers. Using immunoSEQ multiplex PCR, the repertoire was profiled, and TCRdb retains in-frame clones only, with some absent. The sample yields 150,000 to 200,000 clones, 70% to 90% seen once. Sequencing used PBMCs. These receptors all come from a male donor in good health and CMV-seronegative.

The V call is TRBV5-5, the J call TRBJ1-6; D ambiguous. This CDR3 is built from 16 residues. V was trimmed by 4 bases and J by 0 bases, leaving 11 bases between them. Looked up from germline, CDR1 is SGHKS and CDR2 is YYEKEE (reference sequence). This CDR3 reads CASSPFPSSYNSPLHF. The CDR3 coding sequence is TGTGCCAGCAGCCCGTTCCCGAGCTCCTATAATTCACCCCTCCACTTT.

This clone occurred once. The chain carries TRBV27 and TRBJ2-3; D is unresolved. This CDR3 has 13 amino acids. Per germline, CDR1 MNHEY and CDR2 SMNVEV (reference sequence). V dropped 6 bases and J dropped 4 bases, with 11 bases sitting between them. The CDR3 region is CASRRLDADTQYF. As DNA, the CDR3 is TGTGCCAGCAGGAGGCTAGACGCAGATACGCAGTATTTT.

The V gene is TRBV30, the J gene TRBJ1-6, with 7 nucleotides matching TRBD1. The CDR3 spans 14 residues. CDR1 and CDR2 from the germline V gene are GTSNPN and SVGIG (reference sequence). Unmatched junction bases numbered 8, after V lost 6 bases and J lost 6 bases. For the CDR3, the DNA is TGTGCCTGCTCCCGACAGGGCGGTAATTCACCCCTCCACTTT. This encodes CACSRQGGNSPLHF.

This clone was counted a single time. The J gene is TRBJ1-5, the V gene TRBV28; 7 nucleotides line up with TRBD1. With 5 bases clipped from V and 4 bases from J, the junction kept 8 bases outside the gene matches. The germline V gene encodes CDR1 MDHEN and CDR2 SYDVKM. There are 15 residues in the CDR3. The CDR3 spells CASSAGQSPNQPQHF. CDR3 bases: TGTGCCAGCAGTGCGGGACAGAGCCCGAATCAGCCCCAGCATTTT.

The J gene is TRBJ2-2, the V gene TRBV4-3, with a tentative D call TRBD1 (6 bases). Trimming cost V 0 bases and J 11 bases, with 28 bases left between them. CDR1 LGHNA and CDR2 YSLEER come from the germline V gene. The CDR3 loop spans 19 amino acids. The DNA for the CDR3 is TGCGCCAGCAGCCAAGATATGGACAGCGTGCGGGCAGACTCGGATGAGCTGTTTTTT. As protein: CASSQDMDSVRADSDELFF.

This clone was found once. CDR3 nucleotides: TGTGCCAGCAGCTTTGGCGGTCCGAACACCGGGGAGCTGTTTTTT. It specifies CASSFGGPNTGELFF. J is TRBJ2-2 and V is TRBV7-9, with D uncertain. This CDR3 has 15 residues. Trimming cost V 3 bases and J 0 bases, with 8 bases left between them. The germline gives CDR1 SEHNR, CDR2 FQNEAQ (reference sequence).

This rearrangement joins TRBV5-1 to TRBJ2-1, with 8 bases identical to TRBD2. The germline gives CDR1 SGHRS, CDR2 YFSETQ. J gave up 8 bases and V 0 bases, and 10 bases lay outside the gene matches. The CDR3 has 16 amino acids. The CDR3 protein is CASSLASGLESYEQFF. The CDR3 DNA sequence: TGCGCCAGCAGCTTGGCCTCGGGACTAGAGTCCTATGAGCAGTTCTTC.

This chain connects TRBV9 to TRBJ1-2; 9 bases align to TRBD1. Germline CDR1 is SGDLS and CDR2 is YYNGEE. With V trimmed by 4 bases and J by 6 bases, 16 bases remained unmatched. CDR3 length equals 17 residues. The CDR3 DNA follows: TGTGCCAGCAGCCCAAGGGACAGGGTGCTTTCTTGGGATGGCTACACCTTC. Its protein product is CASSPRDRVLSWDGYTF. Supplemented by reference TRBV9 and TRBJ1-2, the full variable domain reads DSGVTQTPKHLITATGQRVTLRCSPRSGDLSVYWYQQSLDQGLQFLIQYYNGEERAKGNILERFSAQQFPDLHSELNLSSLELGDSALYFCASSPRDRVLSWDGYTFGSGTRLTVV.